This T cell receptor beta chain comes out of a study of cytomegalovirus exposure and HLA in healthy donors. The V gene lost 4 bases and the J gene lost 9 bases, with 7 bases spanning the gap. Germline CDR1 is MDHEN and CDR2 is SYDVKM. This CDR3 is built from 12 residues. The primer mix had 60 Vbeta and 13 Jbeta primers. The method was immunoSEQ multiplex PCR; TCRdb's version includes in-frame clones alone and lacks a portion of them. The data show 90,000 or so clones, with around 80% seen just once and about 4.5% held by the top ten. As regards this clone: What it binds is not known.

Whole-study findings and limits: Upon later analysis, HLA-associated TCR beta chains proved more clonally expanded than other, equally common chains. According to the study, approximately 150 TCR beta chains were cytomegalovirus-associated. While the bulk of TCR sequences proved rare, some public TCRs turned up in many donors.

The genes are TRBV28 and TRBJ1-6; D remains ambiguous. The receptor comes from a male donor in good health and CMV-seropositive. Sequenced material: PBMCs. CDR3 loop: CASSSQTSPLHF. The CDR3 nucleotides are TGTGCCAGCAGTTCACAGACTTCACCCCTCCACTTT.